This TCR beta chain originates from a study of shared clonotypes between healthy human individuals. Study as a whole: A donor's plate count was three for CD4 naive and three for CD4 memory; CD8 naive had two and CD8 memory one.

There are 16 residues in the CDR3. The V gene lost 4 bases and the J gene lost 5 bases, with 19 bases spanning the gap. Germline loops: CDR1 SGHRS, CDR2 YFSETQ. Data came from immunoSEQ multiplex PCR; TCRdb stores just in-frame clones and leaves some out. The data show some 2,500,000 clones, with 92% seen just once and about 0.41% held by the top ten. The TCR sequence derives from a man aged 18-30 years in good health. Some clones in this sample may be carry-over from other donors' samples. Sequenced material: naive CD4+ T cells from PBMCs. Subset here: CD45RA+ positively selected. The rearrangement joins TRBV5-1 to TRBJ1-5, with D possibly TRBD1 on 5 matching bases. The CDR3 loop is CASSPEGGEKYQPQHF. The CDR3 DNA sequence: TGCGCCAGCAGCCCGGAAGGAGGGGAAAAATATCAGCCCCAGCATTTT.